This paragraph reports one T cell receptor (beta chain). Its cognate antigen is unknown. The data were produced by immunoSEQ multiplex PCR, yet TCRdb's version contains in-frame clones alone and is incomplete. The sample lists 1.6 million or so clones, around 95% occurring once. Unmatched junction bases numbered 14, after V lost 6 bases and J lost 4 bases. Germline V CDR1 and CDR2: MNHEY, SMNVEV (reference sequence). The CDR3 is 17 amino acids. This sample stems from a study of shared clonotypes between healthy human individuals. Donors, without exception, were Caucasian adults residing in Nashville, Tennessee. Study outcomes and limitations: Estimated clonotype richness was generally higher in naive than memory subsets. Clonotypes that were shared across a handful of donors made up roughly 5.2% of naive CD4 clonotypes.

The receptor comes from a man aged 25 to 45 in good health. This chain joins TRBV27 and TRBJ2-1, with 8 nucleotides matching TRBD1. The sample taken for sequencing was naive CD4+ T cells sorted from blood. Subset indicated: CD45RA+ positively selected. CDR3 sequence (DNA): TGTGCCAGCAGCCTCAGGACAGGGCCCACAGCATACAATGAGCAGTTCTTC. Its translation is CASSLRTGPTAYNEQFF.